The clone carrying this T cell receptor beta chain turned up a few times. Using immunoSEQ multiplex PCR, the repertoire was profiled, and TCRdb retains in-frame clones only, with some absent. The data contain some 59,000 clones, 90% of them seen just once; the ten biggest clones take up 3.5% to 5%. This sample was taken from a study of blood T cell repertoires in COVID-19. At the level of the study: COVID-19 samples, acute and convalescent, were from the United States, Italy and Spain.

The germline V and J ends were trimmed by 3 bases and 6 bases, with 6 bases remaining between them. This CDR3 region has 12 residues. The chain uses TRBV12-3 or TRBV12-4 and TRBJ1-5, with D perhaps matching TRBD1 (5 bases). This sequence was found in a man aged 45-65 years with acute or convalescent COVID-19. The sequenced sample was peripheral blood. The CDR3 spells CASSFGGQPQHF. DNA for the CDR3: TGTGCCAGCAGTTTCGGGGGTCAGCCCCAGCATTTT.